This T cell receptor (beta chain) was sequenced in a study of HIV-infected patients and healthy controls. Overall study findings and caveats: CDR3 sharing between individuals was lower in HIV-infected patients than in healthy controls. In healthy controls, MAIT alpha CDR3s were common; in HIV+ repertoires, severely depleted.

Alpha and beta constant-region primers primed reverse transcription of approximately 0.55 ug RNA. Alpha and beta chain libraries were made separately by chain-specific third strand synthesis with multiplexing indices. Second strand synthesis was primed from the SP2 site. TCRdb reprocessed the 5' RACE reads via MiXCR and lists one record per CDR3 protein. This sample carries around 7,400 distinct CDR3 sequences, over 8.5% of them seen once, and the ten largest clones take about 18%. No cell fractionation was done, so the repertoire covers all unsorted peripheral blood T cells. Peripheral blood, 2 to 3 ml, was drawn for RNA extraction. This CDR3 is 14 amino acids long. In germline, CDR1 is MNHEY, CDR2 SVGAGI. V was trimmed by 6 bases and J by 6 bases, leaving 15 bases between them. Ten or more counts support this clonotype. No antigen is known for it.

This receptor was identified in an adult with HIV infection. This specimen was blood, taken before antiretroviral therapy. This rearrangement joins TRBV6-5 to TRBJ1-5; TRBD1 is a possible D gene (5 bases). CDR3 sequence reads: CASRSGGEGQPQHF. In DNA form, the CDR3 reads TGTGCCAGCAGATCGGGAGGGGAGGGTCAGCCCCAGCATTTT.